This T cell receptor beta chain was sequenced for a study of cytomegalovirus exposure and HLA in healthy donors. General study points: Most sequenced TCRs were rare (though some public TCRs occurred in many donors).

It was with 60 Vbeta and 13 Jbeta primers that the PCR ran. Libraries were prepared by immunoSEQ multiplex PCR; TCRdb keeps only in-frame clonotypes and omits some of them. The sample carries some 140,000 clones, roughly 80% recorded once. With respect to this clone: The antigen is not known.

The length of the CDR3 is 15 residues. The ends lost 0 bases at V and 13 bases at J; junction bases unmatched: 9. Per germline, CDR1 LNHNV and CDR2 YYDKDF (reference sequence). The source of this sequence is a woman aged 40 to 49 in good health and CMV-seronegative. This rearrangement joins TRBV15 to TRBJ1-6, with 7 bases matching TRBD1. Sequencing was done on a sample of PBMCs. CDR3 sequence reads: CATSRDSTGSSPLHF. DNA for the CDR3: TGTGCCACCAGCAGAGATTCGACAGGGTCCTCGCCCCTCCACTTT.